The text below deals with one T cell receptor (beta chain). The antigen is undetermined. With 0 bases removed from V and 0 bases from J, the gap between germline ends came to 9 bases. Per the germline V gene, CDR1 is SGHRS and CDR2 is YFSETQ. This CDR3 contains 15 residues. The data are from a study of a mutant IDH1 vaccine in newly diagnosed glioma. As for time point: week 35, safety follow-up. The study gave 300 ug of mutant IDH1 20-mer peptide per vaccine dose, with topical imiquimod. The assay was immunoSEQ multiplex PCR, and TCRdb's table has in-frame clones only and misses some. The table includes 30,000 to 40,000 clones, roughly 77% detected once.

The receptor was isolated from a man in his forties with glioma. Some clones in this sample may be carry-over from other donors' samples. This material consisted of PBMCs, taken from a glioma patient whose treatment included an IDH1 peptide vaccine. The chain has TRBV5-1 and TRBJ1-2; no clear D. The CDR3 region has the DNA TGCGCCAGCAGCTTGGAATTATCCACTAACTATGGCTACACCTTC. Translation: CASSLELSTNYGYTF.